This T cell receptor (beta chain) was recovered during a study of PD-1 blockade in classical Hodgkin lymphoma. Study information: Patients got intravenous nivolumab 3 mg/kg every 2 weeks. Study-wide results and caveats: It was reported that newly diagnosed patients had less baseline TCR diversity than healthy donors.

Looked up from germline, CDR1 is SGHTA and CDR2 is FQGNSA. CDR3 size: 15 residues. The V gene lost 1 base and the J gene lost 2 bases, with 11 bases spanning the gap. Documented time point: cycle 4 day 1 (C4D1), after 5 to 7 weeks of nivolumab. Each and every patient relapsed after autologous stem cell transplantation, and patients got differing brentuximab vedotin exposure. The table came from immunoSEQ multiplex PCR; TCRdb's copy has only in-frame clones and leaves some out. The table records about 90,000 clones, roughly nine tenths of them present only once. This clone was picked up one time. Its specificity is unknown.

The chain has TRBV7-2 and TRBJ1-2, with D tentatively TRBD1 (5 bases). This clonotype was obtained from a human donor with classical Hodgkin lymphoma. Sequencing used peripheral blood mononuclear cells (PBMCs), obtained before the fourth cycle of nivolumab. The CDR3 here is CASSLEAGQNYGYTF. The CDR3 bases are TGTGCCAGCAGCTTAGAAGCAGGGCAAAACTATGGCTACACCTTC.